This T cell receptor (beta chain) was captured by sequencing in a study of T cell responses to AZD1222 COVID-19 vaccine. Broader study findings: Only a handful of AZD1222 recipients, several in all, had baseline seropositivity. Repertoires in all cases were sampled only once the peak T cell response had passed.

This clone was recorded only once. Its target is not known. The repertoire was sequenced with immunoSEQ multiplex PCR; TCRdb's copy has only in-frame clones and lacks some. The table has about 130,000 clones, over 90% seen once. The CDR3 contains 17 residues. J lost 2 bases, V lost 4 bases, and 11 bases had no gene match. Germline lookup yields CDR1 LGHNA and CDR2 YSLEER. The rearrangement uses TRBV4-3 and TRBJ1-2, with TRBD1 matching over 9 bases. Source: peripheral blood, taken on day 0 of AZD1222 vaccination. The TCR comes from an adult in good health. In DNA, the CDR3 is TGCGCCAGCAGCCTAAACCGGGACAGGGACTCAAACTATGGCTACACCTTC. Its translation: CASSLNRDRDSNYGYTF.